This section outlines one TCR beta chain sequence together with its context. Its antigen is not identified. This sample stems from a study of T cell responses to AZD1222 COVID-19 vaccine. Points from the study as a whole: Mapped onto spike, vaccine-associated CD4 TCRs spanned it and were dominant at 160-218 and 743-854. Baseline antibody screening turned up just a handful of seropositive AZD1222 recipients.

Measured with immunoSEQ multiplex PCR; TCRdb has only the in-frame clones, and not every one. The sample contains 120,000 to 150,000 clones, 85% to 90% of which appear only once. From germline, CDR1 is SGHAT and CDR2 FQNNGV. This CDR3 is built from 14 residues. Deletions cut 2 bases from V and 3 bases from J, with 10 bases between. The sequencing used peripheral blood, collected 28 days after the second AZD1222 dose. The chain links TRBV11-2 to TRBJ1-2; D is unclear. The TCR comes from an adult who received the AZD1222 COVID-19 vaccine. The CDR3 region is CASSLTDGDYGYTF. CDR3 DNA sequence: TGTGCCAGCAGCTTAACAGACGGCGACTATGGCTACACCTTC.